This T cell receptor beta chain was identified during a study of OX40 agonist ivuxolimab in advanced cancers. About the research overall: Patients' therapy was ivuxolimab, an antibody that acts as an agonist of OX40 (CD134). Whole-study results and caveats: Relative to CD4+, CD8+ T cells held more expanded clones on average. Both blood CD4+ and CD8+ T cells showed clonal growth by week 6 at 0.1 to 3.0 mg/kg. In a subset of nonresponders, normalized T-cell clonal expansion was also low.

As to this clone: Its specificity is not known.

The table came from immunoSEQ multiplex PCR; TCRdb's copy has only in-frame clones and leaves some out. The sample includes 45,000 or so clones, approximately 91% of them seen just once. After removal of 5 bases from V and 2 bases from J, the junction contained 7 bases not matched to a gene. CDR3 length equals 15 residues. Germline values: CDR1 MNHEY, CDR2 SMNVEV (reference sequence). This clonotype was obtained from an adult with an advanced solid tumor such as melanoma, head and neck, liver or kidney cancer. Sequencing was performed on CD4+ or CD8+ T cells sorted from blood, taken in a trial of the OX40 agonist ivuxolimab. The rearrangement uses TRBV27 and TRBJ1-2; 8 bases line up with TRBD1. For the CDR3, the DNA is TGTGCCAGCAGTAGCGGGACAGGAGGAAACTATGGCTACACCTTC. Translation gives CASSSGTGGNYGYTF.